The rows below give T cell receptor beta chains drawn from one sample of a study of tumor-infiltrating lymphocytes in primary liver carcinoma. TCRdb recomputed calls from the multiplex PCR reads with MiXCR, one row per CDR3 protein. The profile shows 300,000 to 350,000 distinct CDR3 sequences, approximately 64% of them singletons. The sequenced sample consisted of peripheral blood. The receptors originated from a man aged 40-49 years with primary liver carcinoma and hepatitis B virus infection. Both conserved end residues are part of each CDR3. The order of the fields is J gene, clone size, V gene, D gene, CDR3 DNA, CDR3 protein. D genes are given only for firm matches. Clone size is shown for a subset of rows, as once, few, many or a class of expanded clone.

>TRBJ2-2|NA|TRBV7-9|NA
TGTGCCAGCAGCGAGACAGGGAACACCGGGGAGCTGTTTTTT
CASSETGNTGELFF
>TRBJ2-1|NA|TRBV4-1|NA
TGCGCCAGCAGCCAATACTTGCCCGGGTTCAATCAGCAGTTCTTC
CASSQYLPGFNQQFF
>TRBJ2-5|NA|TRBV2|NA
TGTGCCAGCAGTGGATCCGGGACAAAGGAGACCCAGTACTTC
CASSGSGTKETQYF
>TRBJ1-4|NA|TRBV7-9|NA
TGTGACAGCAGCTTATCGGGGAAAGAAAATGAAAAACTGTTTTTT
CDSSLSGKENEKLFF
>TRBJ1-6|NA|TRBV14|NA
TGTACCAGCAGCCAAGCGGGCAGGGCCCTCCACTTT
CTSSQAGRALHF
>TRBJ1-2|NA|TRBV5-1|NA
TGCGCCAGCAGCTTTTTGGGAGAGAACTATGGCTACACCTTC
CASSFLGENYGYTF
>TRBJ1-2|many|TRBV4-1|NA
TGCGCCAGCAGCCAAGTAGGGGACCGTGGCTACACCTTC
CASSQVGDRGYTF
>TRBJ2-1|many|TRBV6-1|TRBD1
TGTGCCAGCACTCCCGGGACAGGGTCCTATGAGCAGTTCTTC
CASTPGTGSYEQFF
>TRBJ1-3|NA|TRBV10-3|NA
TGTGCCATCAGTAATTTGGGGGGCTCTGGAAACACCATATATTTT
CAISNLGGSGNTIYF
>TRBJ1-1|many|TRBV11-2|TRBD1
TGTGCCAGCAGCAGTGGGACAGGGGGGACTGAAGCTTTCTTT
CASSSGTGGTEAFF
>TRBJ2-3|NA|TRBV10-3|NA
TGTGCCATCAGTGTCCGGGGCACAGATACGCAGTATTTT
CAISVRGTDTQYF
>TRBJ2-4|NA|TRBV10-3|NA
TGTGCCATCAGCGAGGGTGCTGGGAGCGACATTCAGCACTTC
CAISEGAGSDIQHF
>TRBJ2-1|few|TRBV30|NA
TGTGCCTGGACTGGGGTTAGCTCCTACAATGAGCAGTTCTTC
CAWTGVSSYNEQFF
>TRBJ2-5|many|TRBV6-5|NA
TGTGCCAGCAGTAGAACGATCCAAGAGACCCAGTACTTC
CASSRTIQETQYF
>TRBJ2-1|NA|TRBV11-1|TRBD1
TGTGCCAGAAGCTTATTTGGACAGGGCTACAACGAGCAGTTCTTC
CARSLFGQGYNEQFF
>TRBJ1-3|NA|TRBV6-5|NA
TGTGTCAGCAGTTACGAACAGCCCGGATCTGGATACACCATATATTTT
CVSSYEQPGSGYTIYF
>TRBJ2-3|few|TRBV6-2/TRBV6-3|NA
TGTGCCAGCAGTTACTCGGGGGTAGCGGAGACTAGCACAGATACGCAGTATTTT
CASSYSGVAETSTDTQYF
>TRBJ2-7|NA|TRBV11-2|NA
TGTGCTAGCAGCTTAGTTAAAACTTCCTACGAGCAGTACTTC
CASSLVKTSYEQYF
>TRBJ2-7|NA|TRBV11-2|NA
TGTGCCAGCAGTCCGAGGTGGGGGTCATACGAGCAGTGCTTT
CASSPRWGSYEQCF
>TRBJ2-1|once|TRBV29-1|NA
TGCAGCGCGCGGACTAACGGGAGTCAGTACAATGAGCAGTTCTTC
CSARTNGSQYNEQFF
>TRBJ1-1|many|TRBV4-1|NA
TGCGCCAGCAGCCAAGTTAAGCTGACTGAAGCTTTCTTT
CASSQVKLTEAFF
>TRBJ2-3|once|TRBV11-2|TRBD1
TGTGCCAGCAACTCCCAGGTGAGGGTTAAGGGGACAGATACCCAGTATTTT
CASNSQVRVKGTDTQYF
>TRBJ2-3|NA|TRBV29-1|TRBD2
TGCAGCGTGCCAACGGGGACTAGCTCGACTGGCACAGATGCACAGTATTTT
CSVPTGTSSTGTDAQYF
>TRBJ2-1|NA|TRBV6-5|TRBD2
TGTGACAGCAGTCGCACGGGACTACATTACAATGAGCAGTTCTTC
CDSSRTGLHYNEQFF
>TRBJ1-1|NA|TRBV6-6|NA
TGTGCCAGCAGGCTCAGGGCGAACACTGAAGCTTTCTTC
CASRLRANTEAFF
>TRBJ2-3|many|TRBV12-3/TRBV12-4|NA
TGTGCCAGCAGTGACTGGGCGGGTACGATGACAGATACGCAGTATTTT
CASSDWAGTMTDTQYF
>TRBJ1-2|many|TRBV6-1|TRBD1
TGTGCCACGCACCTATACAGGGGAACTAACTATGGCTACACCTTC
CATHLYRGTNYGYTF
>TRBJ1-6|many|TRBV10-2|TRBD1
TGCGCCAGCAGTGGACAGGGGTTGAGAACACCCCTCCACTTT
CASSGQGLRTPLHF
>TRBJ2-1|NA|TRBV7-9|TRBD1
TGTGTCAGCAGCCTGACCCTGGACAGGGGCAATGAGCAGTTCTTC
CVSSLTLDRGNEQFF
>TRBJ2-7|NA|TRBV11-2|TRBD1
TGTGCCAGCAGCACAGGGACAGGCCGAACCTGCGAGAAGCACTTC
CASSTGTGRTCEKHF
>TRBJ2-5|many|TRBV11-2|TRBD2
TGTGCCAGCAGCCGATCGGGGGGGCAAGAGACCCAGTACTTC
CASSRSGGQETQYF
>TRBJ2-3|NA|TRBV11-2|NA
TGTGCCAGCAGCCAATTCAAGTACGGGGGCTACCGGGGAGATACGCGGTATTTT
CASSQFKYGGYRGDTRYF